This T cell receptor (beta chain) was identified in a study of response to subunit inactivated influenza vaccine. Between the trimmed V and J ends, which lost 0 bases and 5 bases, there was a span of 7 bases. Germline V lookup: CDR1 LNHNV, CDR2 YYDKDF (reference sequence). This CDR3 contains 14 residues. TCRdb processed the RT-PCR reads anew with MiXCR; each CDR3 protein has one entry. The sample includes about half a million distinct CDR3 sequences, roughly 8.2% seen only once; the top ten take approximately 12%. A few counts support this clonotype. This receptor was identified in a man aged 50 to 69 who received an inactivated influenza vaccine. Specimen: PBMCs from blood, collected less than 30 months after vaccination. This chain joins TRBV15 and TRBJ2-2; the D is unclear. The CDR3 DNA reads as TGTGCCACCAGCAGAGAACCTCGAACCGGGGAGCTGTTTTTT. Translating it yields CATSREPRTGELFF. The variable domain in full, completed from reference TRBV15 and TRBJ2-2, reads DAMVIQNPRYQVTQFGKPVTLSCSQTLNHNVMYWYQQKSSQAPKLLFHYYDKDFNNEADTPDNFQSRRPNTSFCFLDIRSPGLGDTAMYLCATSREPRTGELFFGEGSRLTVL.